One sample yielded the 32 T cell receptor beta chains listed below, sequenced in a study of spatial heterogeneity in lung cancer. The time point denotes: sample taken at primary tumor resection. TCRdb recomputed calls from the 5' RACE reads with MiXCR, one row per CDR3 protein. This table holds about 39,000 distinct CDR3 sequences, under 4% found once. This sample comprised normal lung tissue next to the tumor, obtained at surgery. These receptor sequences come from a male donor with early-stage non-small cell lung cancer.

The CDR3, as DNA: TGTGCCAGCAGTAACCAGGGGACCTCTGGAAACACCATATATTTT. This sequence encodes CASSNQGTSGNTIYF. The chain is built from TRBV28 and TRBJ1-3, with a possible D match to TRBD1 (6 bases). V was clipped by 5 bases and J by 0 bases, with 11 bases between them. The CDR3 has 15 amino acids. Germline V CDR1 and CDR2: MDHEN, SYDVKM.

The sample holds many counts of this clonotype. V and J are TRBV4-1 and TRBJ1-1; D might be TRBD1 (5 bases). Germline assignment: CDR1 MGHRA and CDR2 YSYEKL. The V and J ends lost 3 bases and 4 bases respectively, with 15 bases between them. The CDR3 has 15 amino acids. The CDR3 nucleotides are TGCGCCAGCAGCCATTCGCAGACCGGGACCACTGAAGCTTTCTTT. Encoded protein: CASSHSQTGTTEAFF.

This clonotype came up many times. The chain carries TRBV6-5 and TRBJ1-5; 7 bases are shared with TRBD1. With 4 bases clipped from V and 2 bases from J, the junction kept 11 bases outside the gene matches. Germline V gene data show CDR1 as MNHEY and CDR2 as SVGAGI. The CDR3 contains 17 residues. CDR3 nucleotide sequence: TGTGCCAGCAGTTCCAGAAGGACAGGCGGAGGCAATCAGCCCCAGCATTTT. Translated: CASSSRRTGGGNQPQHF.

This clonotype was found many times. The chain carries TRBV10-1 and TRBJ2-2, with 9 positions matching TRBD1. Germline V CDR1 and CDR2: WNHNN, SYGVQD (reference sequence). There are 14 residues in the CDR3. V dropped 7 bases and J dropped 5; count of bases not matched to a gene: 5. CDR3 region: CASMRDRETGELFF. The CDR3 DNA reads TGCGCCAGCATGAGGGACAGGGAGACCGGGGAGCTGTTTTTT.

Ten or more counts support this clonotype. V is TRBV20-1 and J is TRBJ1-1; D uncertain. Trimming took off 6 bases at V and 0 bases at J, with 11 bases between the two ends. Germline V gene data show CDR1 as DFQATT and CDR2 as SNEGSKA (reference sequence). The CDR3 runs to 13 residues. The CDR3, as DNA: TGCAGTGCCCCGAGGGCCTTGAACACTGAAGCTTTCTTT. Protein: CSAPRALNTEAFF.

This clonotype occurred a few times. The chain is built from TRBV4-2 and TRBJ2-5, with 8 bases matching TRBD2. Trimming at V came to 0 bases and at J to 3 bases, leaving 3 bases not matched to a gene. Looked up from germline, CDR1 is LGHNA and CDR2 is YNFKEQ. CDR3 size: 15 residues. CDR3 sequence: CASSQDPGREETQYF. As DNA, the CDR3 is TGTGCCAGCAGCCAAGACCCCGGGAGGGAAGAGACCCAGTACTTC.

This clonotype has more than one count but fewer than ten. The chain is built from TRBV21-1 and TRBJ1-6; the table's D call of TRBD1 was not tested on the DNA. TRBV21-1 is a pseudogene locus. The CDR3 loop spans 15 amino acids. The CDR3, as DNA: TGTGCCAGCAGCAAAGGGGGGGGTCAAGGATCACCCCTCCACTTT. It yields the protein CASSKGGGQGSPLHF.

This clonotype was observed many times. V gene TRBV7-3 combines with J gene TRBJ2-2; 10 nucleotides align to TRBD2. The CDR3 extends over 16 amino acids. CDR1 is SGHTA and CDR2 is FQGTGA in the germline V gene. V lost 5 bases, J lost 1 base, and 4 bases stayed unmatched. The CDR3 spells CASSPTSGVNTGELFF. The CDR3, as DNA: TGTGCCAGCAGCCCTACTAGCGGGGTGAACACCGGGGAGCTGTTTTTT.

At least ten counts were recorded for this clonotype. V is TRBV12-3 or TRBV12-4 and J is TRBJ1-6, with D unclear. The CDR3 has 14 residues. V lost 3 bases, J lost 7 bases, and 10 bases lay in between. CDR3 DNA sequence: TGTGCCAGCAGTTTGAGCACAGCAAATTCACCCCTCCACTTT. Its protein product is CASSLSTANSPLHF.

This clonotype was detected ten times or more. This rearrangement joins TRBV6-6 to TRBJ1-2; no definite D call. The V and J ends lost 6 bases and 2 bases respectively, with 13 bases between them. The length of the CDR3 is 14 residues. CDR1 MNHNY and CDR2 SVGAGI come from the germline V gene (reference sequence). CDR3 nucleotides: TGTGCCAGCAGCCCTACGTCGCCCAACTATGGCTACACCTTC. Translated: CASSPTSPNYGYTF.

This clonotype came up many times. V usage is TRBV29-1 and J usage is TRBJ2-3; tentative D call: TRBD2 (5 bases). This CDR3 has 15 residues. CDR1 and CDR2 (germline): SQVTM, ANQGSEA. Trimming took 0 bases from V and 0 from J, leaving 10 bases between them. CDR3 amino acids: CSVEEGGPSTDTQYF. CDR3 coding DNA: TGCAGCGTTGAAGAAGGAGGACCCAGCACAGATACGCAGTATTTT.

This clonotype has only a few counts. The chain is built from TRBV7-8 and TRBJ2-7, with TRBD1 matching over 12 bases. Trimming cost V 1 base and J 9 bases; bases outside gene matches: 10. The CDR3 totals 16 residues. Germline V gene lookup returns CDR1 SGHVS and CDR2 FQNEAQ. The CDR3 spells CASSLGAGTGGAGQYF. The CDR3 DNA reads as TGTGCCAGCAGCTTAGGGGCGGGGACAGGGGGCGCTGGGCAGTACTTC.

This clonotype occurred many times. CDR3 residues: CASSLRGSDTQYF. CDR3 DNA: TGTGCCAGCAGCCTACGGGGGTCAGATACGCAGTATTTT. V is TRBV3-1 and J is TRBJ2-3, with TRBD2 as a possible D gene (6 bases). The germline CDR1 and CDR2 sequences are LGHDT and YNNKEL (reference sequence). The CDR3 is 13 residues long. V was cut by 4 bases and J by 4 bases, with 9 bases left in between.

This clonotype was detected many times. This CDR3 is CASSYRWGALNNEQFF. CDR3 sequence (DNA): TGTGCCAGCAGTTACCGATGGGGGGCACTGAACAATGAGCAGTTCTTC. The J gene is TRBJ2-1, the V gene TRBV6-5; possibly TRBD1 or TRBD2 for D (6 bases each). Trimming stripped 2 bases from V and 5 bases from J, with 16 bases between. Per germline, CDR1 MNHEY and CDR2 SVGAGI. The CDR3 consists of 16 residues.

This clonotype was seen ten or more times. The rearrangement links TRBV28 to TRBJ2-3; D is ambiguous. Trimming shortened V by 3 bases and J by 8 bases, and 6 bases separated the two germline ends. From germline, CDR1 is MDHEN and CDR2 SYDVKM. The CDR3 spans 11 residues. The CDR3 sequence is CASSLSVTQYF. The CDR3 DNA sequence: TGTGCCAGCAGTTTGTCCGTTACGCAGTATTTT.

This clonotype was detected many times. The V and J genes are TRBV6-1 and TRBJ1-1; TRBD1 is a possible D gene (5 bases). The CDR3 loop spans 14 amino acids. The V end was cut by 10 bases, the J end by 0 bases, with 15 bases between. Per the germline V gene, CDR1 is MNHNS and CDR2 is SASEGT. Here the CDR3 reads CATTPPRVNTEAFF. The CDR3 coding sequence is TGTGCCACCACCCCCCCCAGGGTGAACACTGAAGCTTTCTTT.

In this sample, this clonotype turned up many times. The rearrangement joins TRBV10-3 to TRBJ2-2; the D is unclear. This CDR3 spans 17 amino acids. V was clipped by 0 bases and J by 0 bases, with 11 bases between them. Germline CDR1 and CDR2: ENHRY and SYGVKD. The CDR3 is CAISESIDTANTGELFF. The CDR3 DNA is TGTGCCATCAGTGAGTCGATCGACACCGCGAACACCGGGGAGCTGTTTTTT.

This clonotype was seen at least ten times. The chain links TRBV4-1 to TRBJ2-3; D is unresolved. The germline V gene encodes CDR1 MGHRA and CDR2 YSYEKL. V was trimmed by 2 bases and J by 2 bases, leaving 2 bases between them. The CDR3 runs 12 residues. Here the CDR3 reads CASSQFTDTQYF. As DNA, the CDR3 is TGCGCCAGCAGCCAATTCACAGATACGCAGTATTTT.

This clonotype was recorded many times. The rearrangement links TRBV11-3 to TRBJ2-1, with D uncertain. Trimming took 0 bases from V and 8 from J, leaving 8 bases between them. Per the germline V gene, CDR1 is SGHNT and CDR2 is YENEEA. The CDR3 covers 13 residues. The DNA of the CDR3 is TGTGCCAGCAGCTTAGATGGGTTGCATGAGCAGTTCTTC. Translation: CASSLDGLHEQFF.

In this sample, this clonotype turned up a few times. CDR3 nucleotide sequence: TGTGCCAGCAGCCCGAACGAAGTAGATACGCAGTATTTT. Translating gives CASSPNEVDTQYF. This chain connects TRBV7-2 to TRBJ2-3; no clear D. This CDR3 spans 13 amino acids. Deletions cut 5 bases from V and 5 bases from J, with 11 bases between. Germline values: CDR1 SGHTA, CDR2 FQGNSA.

This clonotype was detected ten times or more. CDR3 DNA: TGTGCCAGCAGCTTCCACAGGGAACCCCTCCACTTT. Translation gives CASSFHREPLHF. The chain has TRBV28 and TRBJ1-6; D might be TRBD1 (6 bases). The CDR3 sequence is 12 residues long. V gave up 6 bases and J gave up 12 bases, with 12 bases separating them. Germline CDR1 is MDHEN and CDR2 is SYDVKM. Together with reference TRBV28 and TRBJ1-6, the CDR3 gives the full variable domain: DVKVTQSSRYLVKRTGEKVFLECVQDMDHENMFWYRQDPGLGLRLIYFSYDVKMKEKGDIPEGYSVSREKKERFSLILESASTNQTSMYLCASSFHREPLHFGNGTRLTVT.

This clonotype showed up many times. The chain combines TRBV7-2 with TRBJ1-1; no definite D call. From germline, CDR1 is SGHTA and CDR2 FQGNSA. The CDR3 spans 12 residues. The V end was cut by 5 bases, the J end by 5 bases, with 9 bases between. The CDR3 region has the DNA TGTGCCAGCAGCCTGGATCTAACTGAAGCTTTCTTT. Its protein is CASSLDLTEAFF.

This clonotype came up many times. The rearrangement uses TRBV18 and TRBJ1-1; D is uncertain. The length of the CDR3 is 13 residues. Per the germline V gene, CDR1 is KGHSH and CDR2 is LQKENI. Trimming shortened V by 3 bases and J by 1 base, and 6 bases separated the two germline ends. The CDR3 coding sequence is TGTGCCAGCTCACCTAGCTGGAACACTGAAGCTTTCTTT. Translated: CASSPSWNTEAFF.

This clonotype has at least ten counts. The V gene is TRBV5-1, the J gene TRBJ2-5; TRBD1 or TRBD2 may be the D gene (5 bases each). CDR1 SGHRS and CDR2 YFSETQ come from the germline V gene. Trimming shortened V by 7 bases and J by 5 bases, and 15 bases separated the two germline ends. This CDR3 is built from 13 residues. The CDR3 spells CASGTGGSETQYF. The CDR3 DNA follows: TGCGCCAGCGGTACTGGGGGTTCCGAGACCCAGTACTTC.

The table lists this clonotype with many counts. The chain combines TRBV7-6 with TRBJ1-1; 8 positions match TRBD1. Germline V gene lookup returns CDR1 SGHVS and CDR2 FNYEAQ. V gave up 1 base and J gave up 6 bases; unmatched junction bases: 7. This CDR3 comprises 15 residues. DNA of the CDR3: TGTGCCAGCAGCTTAGTTACAGGGGGGGAACCTGAAGCTTTCTTT. This sequence encodes CASSLVTGGEPEAFF.

This clonotype was detected ten times or more. This chain links TRBV28 with TRBJ2-7; D not resolved. V was pared by 10 bases and J by 2 bases, with 18 bases between. This CDR3 has 14 amino acids. Germline V CDR1 and CDR2: MDHEN, SYDVKM. CDR3 residues: CATTEPDGPYEQYF. CDR3 sequence (DNA): TGTGCCACCACCGAACCGGACGGGCCCTACGAGCAGTACTTC. Looking up the rest from reference TRBV28 and TRBJ2-7 gives the full variable domain: DVKVTQSSRYLVKRTGEKVFLECVQDMDHENMFWYRQDPGLGLRLIYFSYDVKMKEKGDIPEGYSVSREKKERFSLILESASTNQTSMYLCATTEPDGPYEQYFGPGTRLTVT.

The table lists this clonotype with many counts. The DNA for the CDR3 is TGTGCCAGCAGTGTTAGCGGGTACGAGCAGTACTTC. Translation gives CASSVSGYEQYF. The chain employs TRBV2 and TRBJ2-7; 7 nucleotides agree with TRBD2. CDR1 and CDR2 from the germline V gene are SNHLY and FYNNEI. V trimming: 4 bases; J trimming: 4 bases; junction bases outside the gene matches: 1. CDR3 length: 12 residues.

This clonotype was seen repeatedly, ten times or more. The chain combines TRBV20-1 with TRBJ1-6; D gene ambiguous. Germline V gene data show CDR1 as DFQATT and CDR2 as SNEGSKA (reference sequence). Trimming removed 0 bases from V and 11 bases from J, with 11 bases in between. This CDR3 is 13 amino acids long. CDR3 residues: CSAREGSPAPLHF. CDR3 in DNA: TGCAGTGCTAGAGAAGGGAGCCCGGCACCCCTCCACTTT.

This clonotype has a count of ten or more. The rearrangement uses TRBV5-1 and TRBJ2-1; 8 nucleotides match TRBD2. The length of the CDR3 is 13 residues. The junction had 3 bases not matched to a gene; V was cut back by 0 bases and J by 10 bases. Germline V gives CDR1 SGHRS, CDR2 YFSETQ. CDR3: CASSLGTSREQFF. The CDR3 DNA reads as TGCGCCAGCAGCTTGGGGACTAGCAGGGAGCAGTTCTTC.

This clonotype was counted ten times or more. The rearrangement uses TRBV28 and TRBJ2-3; 8 nucleotides agree with TRBD2. The V and J ends lost 5 bases and 7 bases, in that order; junction bases with no gene match: 17. The CDR3 is made up of 17 amino acids. Germline V lookup: CDR1 MDHEN, CDR2 SYDVKM. CDR3 DNA: TGTGCCAGCAGTCCTATTCGGACTAGCTTATACACCCATACGCAGTATTTT. Amino acid sequence: CASSPIRTSLYTHTQYF.

This clonotype showed up many times. J is TRBJ2-1 and V is TRBV5-6, with no clear D. V shed 1 base and J shed 9 bases, with 8 bases lying between them. From germline, CDR1 is SGHDT and CDR2 YYEEEE. The CDR3 runs to 12 residues. The CDR3 protein is CASSLSSVEQFF. The CDR3 bases are TGTGCCAGCAGCTTGTCGTCTGTTGAGCAGTTCTTC.

This clonotype came up a few times. The rearrangement links TRBV12-3 or TRBV12-4 to TRBJ2-3; TRBD2 might be the D (6 bases). V lost 6 bases and J 5 bases, leaving 15 bases between the germline ends. The CDR3 extends over 14 amino acids. The CDR3 DNA sequence: TGTGCCAGCAGGCTCGGGGGAGGAGGAGATACGCAGTATTTT. This codes for CASRLGGGGDTQYF.